A single sample gave rise to the 18 T cell receptor beta chains below, sequenced in a study of identifying expanded T cells in peripheral blood. TCRdb's table, derived via immunoSEQ multiplex PCR, lists solely in-frame clones and lacks some. The top ten clones hold 17% of a sample with 95,000 to 100,000 clones, 87% of them seen once. Input material: blood. The receptors come from a person aged 18 to 75 in good health.

This clone appeared a single time. The chain combines TRBV7-6 with TRBJ2-1, with 8 positions matching TRBD2. CDR3 length equals 16 residues. From germline, CDR1 is SGHVS and CDR2 FNYEAQ. The V and J ends lost 0 bases and 9 bases, in that order; junction bases with no gene match: 10. The CDR3 sequence is CASSLARGGPSSEQFF. CDR3 bases: TGTGCCAGCAGCTTAGCCCGGGGGGGGCCTTCCAGTGAGCAGTTCTTC. The entire variable domain, with the rest obtained from reference TRBV7-6 and TRBJ2-1, is as follows: GAGVSQSPRYKVTKRGQDVALRCDPISGHVSLYWYRQALGQGPEFLTYFNYEAQQDKSGLPNDRFSAERPEGSISTLTIQRTEQRDSAMYRCASSLARGGPSSEQFFGPGTRLTVL.

This clone was counted between two and nine times. DNA for the CDR3: TGTGCCAGCAGCGCCTCAGGGCGGGCCGAGAATTCACCCCTCCACTTT. It yields the protein CASSASGRAENSPLHF. The chain is built from TRBV7-7 and TRBJ1-6; D possibly corresponds to TRBD1 (5 bases). CDR3 length equals 16 residues. V gave up 5 bases and J gave up 7 bases, with 18 bases separating them. Germline CDR1 SSHAT, CDR2 FNYEAQ (reference sequence).

The V call is TRBV7-6, the J call TRBJ2-1; 8 nucleotides match TRBD2. Germline CDR1 is SGHVS and CDR2 is FNYEAQ. CDR3 length: 17 residues. V lost 5 bases, J lost 6 bases, and 15 bases stayed unmatched. This CDR3 is CASSTGLAEFLGNEQFF. Here the CDR3 DNA reads TGTGCCAGCAGCACCGGACTAGCCGAGTTCTTAGGCAATGAGCAGTTCTTC.

In DNA form, the CDR3 reads TGTGCCAGCAGCCCAGAGCCCTCTGCGGGCTCCTACGAGCAGTACTTC. Translation: CASSPEPSAGSYEQYF. The chain uses TRBV7-6 and TRBJ2-7; D is possibly TRBD2 (5 bases). Trimming left V 5 bases short and J 0 bases short, with 17 bases between. Germline-derived CDR1 and CDR2 are SGHVS and FNYEAQ. The CDR3 has 16 amino acids.

V is TRBV5-6 and J is TRBJ2-3, with TRBD2 identical over 8 bases. V gave up 5 bases and J gave up 3 bases; unmatched junction bases: 5. Germline-derived CDR1 and CDR2 are SGHDT and YYEEEE. CDR3 length: 14 residues. This CDR3 is CASRKRGNTDTQYF. CDR3 nucleotide sequence: TGTGCCAGCAGAAAGCGGGGGAATACAGATACGCAGTATTTT.

The chain links TRBV2 to TRBJ1-1, with 9 bases identical to TRBD1. Germline V gene lookup returns CDR1 SNHLY and CDR2 FYNNEI. The CDR3 is made up of 14 amino acids. Trimming at V came to 6 bases and at J to 11 bases, leaving 13 bases not matched to a gene. CDR3 loop: CASSQGQGANGAFF. The CDR3 DNA reads TGTGCCAGCAGCCAGGGACAGGGCGCCAATGGGGCTTTCTTT. Complete variable domain (other parts from reference TRBV2 and TRBJ1-1): EPEVTQTPSHQVTQMGQEVILRCVPISNHLYFYWYRQILGQKVEFLVSFYNNEISEKSEIFDDQFSVERPDGSNFTLKIRSTKLEDSAMYFCASSQGQGANGAFFGQGTRLTVV.

This sequence joins TRBV27 and TRBJ2-7; D might be TRBD2 (6 bases). Germline V lookup: CDR1 MNHEY, CDR2 SMNVEV (reference sequence). Between the trimmed V and J ends, which lost 4 bases and 3 bases, there was a span of 13 bases. The CDR3 runs 14 residues. CDR3 region: CASSWAGTLYEQYF. CDR3 coding DNA: TGTGCCAGCAGTTGGGCCGGGACTCTCTACGAGCAGTACTTC.

The gene calls are TRBV10-2 and TRBJ1-5, with D possibly being TRBD1 (5 bases). With 1 base removed from V and 3 bases from J, the gap between germline ends came to 16 bases. This CDR3 has 17 amino acids. Looked up from germline, CDR1 is WSHSY and CDR2 is SAAADI. The CDR3: CASSEFGGRGDNQPQHF. The CDR3 DNA reads as TGCGCCAGCAGTGAGTTTGGGGGTAGGGGCGACAATCAGCCCCAGCATTTT.

V gene TRBV9 combines with J gene TRBJ2-3; tentatively, D is TRBD2 (6 bases). This CDR3 is 15 amino acids long. V was shortened by 4 bases and J by 1 base, with 13 bases between the two germline ends. The germline V gene has CDR1 SGDLS and CDR2 YYNGEE. CDR3 sequence (DNA): TGTGCCAGCAGCACCCCCCCGGGAGGCACAGATACGCAGTATTTT. This translates into CASSTPPGGTDTQYF.

The CDR3 DNA follows: TGTGCCAGCCGCAGGTATGGAGGCTTTGAGGAGACCCAGTACTTC. Encoded protein: CASRRYGGFEETQYF. The chain combines TRBV5-6 with TRBJ2-5; tentatively, D is TRBD2 (5 bases). This CDR3 has 15 residues. The V gene lost 7 bases and the J gene lost 5 bases, with 21 bases spanning the gap. CDR1 and CDR2 from the germline V gene are SGHDT and YYEEEE.

The J gene is TRBJ2-6, the V gene TRBV7-2; the match to TRBD1 covers 9 bases. J lost 0 bases, V lost 2 bases, and 5 bases had no gene match. Germline lookup yields CDR1 SGHTA and CDR2 FQGNSA. The CDR3 runs 18 residues. The CDR3 region is CASSLWGTGFSGANVLTF. DNA of the CDR3: TGTGCCAGCAGCTTATGGGGGACAGGGTTCTCTGGGGCCAACGTCCTGACTTTC.

The V call is TRBV5-1, the J call TRBJ1-1, with D possibly matching TRBD1 (5 bases). From germline, CDR1 is SGHRS and CDR2 YFSETQ. The length of the CDR3 is 13 residues. Trimming pared 2 bases from V and 3 bases from J, leaving 8 bases between. Written as DNA, the CDR3 is TGCGCCAGCAGCTTCGACAGTTACACTGAAGCTTTCTTT. Translating gives CASSFDSYTEAFF.

The chain uses TRBV7-9 and TRBJ2-3; 10 bases agree with TRBD2. Germline CDR1 reads SEHNR; CDR2 reads FQNEAQ (reference sequence). This CDR3 has 15 amino acids. After removal of 5 bases from V and 5 bases from J, the junction contained 7 bases not matched to a gene. The DNA of the CDR3 is TGTGCCAGCAGCGAGAGCGGGGGGGGGCAAGATACGCAGTATTTT. Protein: CASSESGGGQDTQYF.

The J gene is TRBJ2-7, the V gene TRBV6-1; D gene uncertain. V was pared by 5 bases and J by 0 bases, with 11 bases between. This CDR3 is 14 amino acids long. Germline lookup yields CDR1 MNHNS and CDR2 SASEGT. CDR3: CASSFGGSSYEQYF. The CDR3 region has the DNA TGTGCCAGCAGTTTCGGCGGAAGCTCCTACGAGCAGTACTTC.

This clone came up a few times. The V and J genes are TRBV5-4 and TRBJ2-5, with 10 bases identical to TRBD1. This CDR3 comprises 14 residues. CDR1 is SGHNT and CDR2 is YYREEE in the germline V gene (reference sequence). V shed 6 bases, J shed 6 bases, and the junction held 8 bases outside the gene matches. CDR3 bases: TGTGCCAGCACCCGGACAGGGGGAAGGCAGACCCAGTACTTC. Encoded protein: CASTRTGGRQTQYF.

CDR3 protein: CASSLALAGAGETQYF. In DNA form, the CDR3 reads TGTGCCAGCAGCTTAGCGCTAGCGGGGGCCGGAGAGACCCAGTACTTC. The rearrangement joins TRBV7-2 to TRBJ2-5, with 10 bases matching TRBD2. V lost 0 bases and J lost 4; bases outside the gene matches: 5. CDR3 length: 16 residues. Germline V gene sequence: CDR1 SGHTA, CDR2 FQGNSA.

The chain couples TRBV4-1 to TRBJ2-2; 8 bases line up with TRBD2. The V gene's germline CDR1 is MGHRA and CDR2 YSYEKL. The CDR3 covers 19 residues. J lost 2 bases, V lost 0 bases, and 11 bases had no gene match. This CDR3 is CASSQEYPGGGRNTGELFF. As DNA, the CDR3 is TGCGCCAGCAGCCAAGAGTACCCCGGGGGGGGGCGCAACACCGGGGAGCTGTTTTTT.

This clone was picked up one time. The rearrangement joins TRBV18 to TRBJ1-5, with D possibly matching TRBD1 (5 bases). This CDR3 spans 15 amino acids. Per the germline V gene, CDR1 is KGHSH and CDR2 is LQKENI. V was clipped by 3 bases and J by 1 base, with 10 bases between them. CDR3 amino acids: CASSPGQASNQPQHF. In nucleotides, the CDR3 is TGTGCCAGCTCACCGGGGCAGGCAAGCAATCAGCCCCAGCATTTT.